This is a list of T cell receptor beta chains from one sample in a study of human versus mouse CDR3 diversity and MHC coevolution. Assay used: immunoSEQ multiplex PCR; TCRdb lists only in-frame clones, some missing. The sample has around 59,000 clones; roughly 94% are singletons. The sample comprised naive CD4+ T cells from blood. These receptors all come from a person in their sixties or seventies in good health. Each CDR3 is given with its conserved first and last residue. A D gene is named only where the DNA matches it firmly. Clone size is stated in some rows and not others, as once, few, many or a class when expanded.

>TRBV4-1|TRBD1|-|TRBJ2-5
CASSQDGQGAQETQYF
TGCGCCAGCAGCCAGGACGGACAGGGGGCGCAGGAGACCCAGTACTTC
>TRBV11-3|-|-|TRBJ2-2
CASSLGRLDGELFF
TGTGCCAGCAGCTTAGGCAGGTTGGACGGGGAGCTGTTTTTT
>TRBV9|-|once|TRBJ1-2
CASSPEDTVYGYTF
TGTGCCAGCAGCCCAGAGGACACAGTGTATGGCTACACCTTC
>TRBV11-2|-|-|TRBJ2-3
CASSLDRGDTQYF
TGTGCCAGCAGCTTAGATCGGGGTGATACGCAGTATTTT
>TRBV2|-|-|TRBJ2-6
CASSEPAGANVLTF
TGTGCCAGCAGTGAACCTGCTGGGGCCAACGTCCTGACTTTC
>TRBV18|TRBD2|-|TRBJ2-7
CASSHPSGTYEQYF
TGTGCCAGCTCACACCCTAGCGGGACCTACGAGCAGTACTTC
>TRBV11-3|-|-|TRBJ2-7
CASSLGQRYEQYF
TGTGCCAGCAGCTTAGGACAGCGCTACGAGCAGTACTTC
>TRBV7-2|TRBD2|-|TRBJ2-1
CASSSGLGTYNEQFF
TGTGCCAGCAGCTCGGGACTAGGGACCTACAATGAGCAGTTCTTC
>TRBV6-1|TRBD1|-|TRBJ1-6
CASRRTGGYSPLHF
TGTGCCAGCAGGCGGACAGGGGGCTATTCACCCCTCCACTTT
>TRBV2|TRBD1|-|TRBJ2-7
CASRWTGSEQYF
TGTGCCAGCCGCTGGACAGGGAGCGAGCAGTACTTC
>TRBV18|TRBD2|-|TRBJ2-3
CASSPQGGVTDTQYF
TGTGCCAGCTCACCACAGGGAGGGGTCACAGATACGCAGTATTTT
>TRBV2|TRBD2|once|TRBJ2-1
CAGTSGSYNEQFF
TGTGCCGGCACTAGCGGGAGCTACAATGAGCAGTTCTTC
>TRBV6-6|-|-|TRBJ2-3
CASSYETPGDTQYF
TGTGCCAGCAGTTACGAAACTCCAGGGGATACGCAGTATTTT
>TRBV5-4|TRBD2|-|TRBJ2-5
CASSLEAGGSETQYF
TGTGCCAGCAGCTTGGAAGCGGGAGGTTCGGAGACCCAGTACTTC
>TRBV18|TRBD1|-|TRBJ1-5
CASSPLGTGEQPQHF
TGTGCCAGCTCACCACTTGGGACAGGGGAACAGCCCCAGCATTTT
>TRBV6-5|-|-|TRBJ2-7
CASSYSQIGRTYEQYF
TGTGCCAGCAGTTACTCGCAAATAGGGAGGACCTACGAGCAGTACTTC
>TRBV11-2|TRBD1|-|TRBJ1-1
CASTKTIGGGQGPNTEAFF
TGTGCCAGCACCAAAACCATCGGTGGGGGACAGGGGCCGAACACCGAAGCTTTCTTT
>TRBV19|-|-|TRBJ2-2
CASSIEAAGELFF
TGTGCCAGTAGTATAGAAGCGGCCGGGGAGCTGTTTTTT
>TRBV18|TRBD2|-|TRBJ2-7
CASSPGGATSFYEQYF
TGTGCCAGCTCACCCGGGGGGGCCACGTCGTTCTACGAGCAGTACTTC
>TRBV4-1|-|-|TRBJ2-5
CASSHPKETQYF
TGCGCCAGCAGCCACCCAAAAGAGACCCAGTACTTC
>TRBV7-9|TRBD1|-|TRBJ1-2
CASSPPGGADYGYTF
TGTGCCAGCAGCCCTCCAGGGGGCGCCGACTATGGCTACACCTTC
>TRBV29-1|-|-|TRBJ2-6
CSVEDLAAGAGANVLTF
TGCAGCGTTGAAGATCTTGCGGCAGGGGCTGGGGCCAACGTCCTGACTTTC
>TRBV30|-|-|TRBJ1-1
CAWETGRMNTEAFF
TGTGCCTGGGAAACAGGGAGAATGAACACTGAAGCTTTCTTT
>TRBV25-1|-|-|TRBJ2-1
CASSDPGNYNEQFF
TGTGCCAGCAGTGACCCAGGGAATTACAATGAGCAGTTCTTC
>TRBV1|-|-|TRBJ1-1
CTSSQGDRGTEAFF
TGCACCAGCAGCCAAGGGGACAGGGGGACTGAAGCTTTCTTT
>TRBV18|TRBD2|-|TRBJ2-7
CASSEAGGGYEQYF
TGTGCCAGCTCCGAAGCGGGAGGGGGCTACGAGCAGTACTTC
>TRBV18|-|-|TRBJ1-1
CASSPAAMGTEAFF
TGTGCCAGCTCACCAGCGGCGATGGGCACTGAAGCTTTCTTT
>TRBV11-3|TRBD1|-|TRBJ2-7
CASSRGLQNYEQYF
TGTGCCAGCAGCAGGGGGCTTCAAAACTACGAGCAGTACTTC
>TRBV19|TRBD2|-|TRBJ2-7
CASSIGPSGRGEQYF
TGTGCCAGTAGTATAGGGCCTAGCGGGAGAGGCGAGCAGTACTTC